The clone carrying this TCR beta chain was found once. The protocol was immunoSEQ multiplex PCR, while the TCRdb copy is restricted to in-frame clones and leaves out a portion. The table shows 400,000 to 550,000 clones, with 87% occurring only once. The data are from a study of blood T cell repertoires in COVID-19. As for the study in general: In each case, the material was cDNA or gDNA derived from T cells, B-cell-depleted T cells, or PBMCs.

The V end lost 2 bases, the J end lost 2 bases, and 9 bases lay between the germline ends. The V gene's germline CDR1 is MNHEY and CDR2 SMNVEV (reference sequence). The CDR3 is 14 residues long. The source material was PBMCs or T cells enriched from blood (not recorded which). The receptor was derived from a woman aged 18 to 35 with acute COVID-19. The chain links TRBV27 to TRBJ1-2; D is perhaps TRBD1 (5 bases). This chain's CDR3 is CASSLQGLNYGYTF. Here the CDR3 DNA reads TGTGCCAGCAGTTTACAGGGTCTGAACTATGGCTACACCTTC.